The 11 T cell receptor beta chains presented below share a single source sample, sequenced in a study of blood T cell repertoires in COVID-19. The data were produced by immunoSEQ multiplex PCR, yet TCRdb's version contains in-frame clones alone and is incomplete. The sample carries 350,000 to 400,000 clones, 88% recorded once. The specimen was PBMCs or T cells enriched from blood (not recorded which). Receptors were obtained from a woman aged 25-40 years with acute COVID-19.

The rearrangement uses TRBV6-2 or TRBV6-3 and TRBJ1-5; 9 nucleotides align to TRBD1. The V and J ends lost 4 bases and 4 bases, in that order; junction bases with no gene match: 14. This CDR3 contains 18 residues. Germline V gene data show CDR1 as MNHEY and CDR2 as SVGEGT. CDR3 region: CASSFFPGTGRLNQPQHF. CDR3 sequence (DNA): TGTGCCAGCAGTTTTTTTCCCGGGACAGGGCGCTTGAATCAGCCCCAGCATTTT.

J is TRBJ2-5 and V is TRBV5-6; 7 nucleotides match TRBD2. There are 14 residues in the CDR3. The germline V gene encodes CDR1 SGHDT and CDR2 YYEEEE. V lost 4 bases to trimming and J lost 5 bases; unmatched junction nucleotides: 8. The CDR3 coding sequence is TGTGCCAGCAGCCCTAGGTCCGGGGGGGAGACCCAGTACTTC. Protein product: CASSPRSGGETQYF.

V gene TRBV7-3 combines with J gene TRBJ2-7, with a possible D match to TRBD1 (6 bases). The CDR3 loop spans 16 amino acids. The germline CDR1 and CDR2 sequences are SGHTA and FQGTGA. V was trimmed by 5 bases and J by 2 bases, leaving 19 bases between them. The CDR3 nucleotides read TGTGCCAGCAGCCTACAGGGTGTAAAGGGACCCTACGAGCAGTACTTC. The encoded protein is CASSLQGVKGPYEQYF.

CDR3 sequence reads: CASRDGGSYNEQFF. Written as DNA, the CDR3 is TGTGCCAGCAGGGACGGGGGGTCTTACAATGAGCAGTTCTTC. The chain recombines TRBV6-5 with TRBJ2-1; 7 nucleotides agree with TRBD2. Unmatched junction bases numbered 6, after V lost 6 bases and J lost 4 bases. The CDR3 runs to 14 residues. CDR1 MNHEY and CDR2 SVGAGI come from the germline V gene.

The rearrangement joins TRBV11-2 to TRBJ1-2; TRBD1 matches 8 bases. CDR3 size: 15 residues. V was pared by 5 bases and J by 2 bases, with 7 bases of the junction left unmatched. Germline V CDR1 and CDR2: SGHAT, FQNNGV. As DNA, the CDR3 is TGTGCCAGCAGCCGAGGACAGGGTCTAAACTATGGCTACACCTTC. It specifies CASSRGQGLNYGYTF.

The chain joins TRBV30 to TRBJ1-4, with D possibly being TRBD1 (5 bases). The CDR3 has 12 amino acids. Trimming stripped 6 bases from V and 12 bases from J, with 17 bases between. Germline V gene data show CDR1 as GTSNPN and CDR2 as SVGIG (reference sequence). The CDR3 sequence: CACQNPPGQLFF. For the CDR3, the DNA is TGTGCCTGCCAGAATCCCCCAGGGCAACTGTTTTTT.

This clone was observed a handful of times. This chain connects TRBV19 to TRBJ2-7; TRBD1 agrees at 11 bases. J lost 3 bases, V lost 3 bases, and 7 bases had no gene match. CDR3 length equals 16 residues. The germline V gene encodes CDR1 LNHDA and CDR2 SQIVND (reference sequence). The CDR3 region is CASSISGGQGVYEQYF. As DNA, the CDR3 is TGTGCCAGTAGTATTTCAGGGGGACAGGGGGTCTACGAGCAGTACTTC.

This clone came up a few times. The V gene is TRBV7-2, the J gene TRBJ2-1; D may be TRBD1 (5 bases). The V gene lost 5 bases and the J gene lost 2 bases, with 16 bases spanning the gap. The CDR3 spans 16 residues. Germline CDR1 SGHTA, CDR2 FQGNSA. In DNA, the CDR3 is TGTGCCAGCAGCAAAAGTGGGTCAGGGACCTACAATGAGCAGTTCTTC. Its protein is CASSKSGSGTYNEQFF.

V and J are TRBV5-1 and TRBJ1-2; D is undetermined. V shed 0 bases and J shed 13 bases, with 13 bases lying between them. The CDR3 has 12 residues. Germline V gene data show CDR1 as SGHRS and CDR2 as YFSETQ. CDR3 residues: CASSLAQGGGTF. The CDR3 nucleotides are TGCGCCAGCAGCTTGGCCCAAGGAGGCGGCACCTTC.

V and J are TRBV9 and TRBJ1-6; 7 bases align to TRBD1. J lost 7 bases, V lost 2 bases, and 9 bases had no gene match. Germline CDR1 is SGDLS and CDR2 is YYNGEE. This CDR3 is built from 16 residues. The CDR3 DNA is TGTGCCAGCAGCGTTACCGACAGGGTGGGGAATTCACCCCTCCACTTT. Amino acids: CASSVTDRVGNSPLHF.

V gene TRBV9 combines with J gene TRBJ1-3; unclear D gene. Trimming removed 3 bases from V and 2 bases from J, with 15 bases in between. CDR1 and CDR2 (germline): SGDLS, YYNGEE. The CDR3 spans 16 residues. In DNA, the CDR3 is TGTGCCAGCAGCGCCCATGGGCAGGTTGCTGGAAACACCATATATTTT. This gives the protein CASSAHGQVAGNTIYF.